This T cell receptor beta chain was sequenced during a study of blood T cell repertoires in COVID-19. Study context: Donors in the United States, Italy and Spain gave samples during acute or convalescent COVID-19.

Some clones are missing from TCRdb's copy, which holds only in-frame ones; the method was immunoSEQ multiplex PCR. The sample shows roughly 200,000 clones, 87% of them seen only once. This CDR3 is 16 amino acids long. With V trimmed by 4 bases and J by 2 bases, 6 bases remained unmatched. The V gene's germline CDR1 is KGHDR and CDR2 SFDVKD. The source is a man in his fifties or sixties with active or convalescent COVID-19. The sample consisted of peripheral blood. J is TRBJ2-3 and V is TRBV24-1; 9 bases are shared with TRBD2. The CDR3 DNA is TGTGCCACCAGTGAGGGTGCTAGCGGGGCCACAGATACGCAGTATTTT. Residues: CATSEGASGATDTQYF.